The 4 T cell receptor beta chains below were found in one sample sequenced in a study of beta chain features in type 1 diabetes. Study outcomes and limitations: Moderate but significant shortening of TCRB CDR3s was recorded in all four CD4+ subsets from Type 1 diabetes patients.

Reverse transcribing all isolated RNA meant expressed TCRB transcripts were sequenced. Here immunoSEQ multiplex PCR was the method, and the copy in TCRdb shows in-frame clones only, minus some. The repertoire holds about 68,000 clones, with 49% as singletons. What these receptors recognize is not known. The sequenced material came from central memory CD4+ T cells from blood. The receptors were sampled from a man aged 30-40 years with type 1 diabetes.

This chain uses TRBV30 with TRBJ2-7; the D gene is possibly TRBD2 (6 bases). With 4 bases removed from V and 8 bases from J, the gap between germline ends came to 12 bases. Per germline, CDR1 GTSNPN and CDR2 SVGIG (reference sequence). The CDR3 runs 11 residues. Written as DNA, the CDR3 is TGTGCCTGGACACGCGGGGCCCAGCAGTACTTC. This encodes CAWTRGAQQYF.

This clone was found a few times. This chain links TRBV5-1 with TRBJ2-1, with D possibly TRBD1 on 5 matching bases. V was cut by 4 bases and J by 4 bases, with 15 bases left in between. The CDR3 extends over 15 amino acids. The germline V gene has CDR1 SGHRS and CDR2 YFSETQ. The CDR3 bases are TGCGCCAGCAGCGGTGGGGCTAGTGGGTACAATGAGCAGTTCTTC. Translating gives CASSGGASGYNEQFF.

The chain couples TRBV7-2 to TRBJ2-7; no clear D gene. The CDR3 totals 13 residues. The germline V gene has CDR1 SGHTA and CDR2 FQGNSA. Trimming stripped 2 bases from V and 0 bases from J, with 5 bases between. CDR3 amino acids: CASSLWASYEQYF. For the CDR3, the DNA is TGTGCCAGCAGCTTATGGGCCTCCTACGAGCAGTACTTC.

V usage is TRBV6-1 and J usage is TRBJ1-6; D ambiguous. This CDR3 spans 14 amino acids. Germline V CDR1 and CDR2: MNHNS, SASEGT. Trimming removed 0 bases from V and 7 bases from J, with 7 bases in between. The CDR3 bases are TGTGCCAGCAGTGAAGCGCCCCAGAATTCACCCCTCCACTTT. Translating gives CASSEAPQNSPLHF.